Each of the 2 T cell receptor beta chains below was sequenced from the same sample in a study of cytomegalovirus exposure and HLA in healthy donors. Primers included in the PCR were 60 Vbeta and 13 Jbeta primers. The repertoire was sequenced with immunoSEQ multiplex PCR; TCRdb's copy has only in-frame clones and lacks some. The repertoire consists of 95,000 to 100,000 clones, with roughly 70% occurring once and the leading ten covering 10%. The specimen was PBMCs. These receptor sequences come from a man aged 45-60 years in good health and CMV-seronegative.

The V call is TRBV12-5, the J call TRBJ1-2; possible D gene TRBD1, 5 bases. CDR1 is LGHNT and CDR2 is FRNRAP in the germline V gene. The CDR3 length is 16 residues. V dropped 0 bases and J dropped 0 bases, with 11 bases sitting between them. CDR3 sequence reads: CASGLVGGGANYGYTF. The CDR3 nucleotides are TGTGCTAGTGGTTTGGTTGGAGGAGGGGCTAACTATGGCTACACCTTC.

This clone was detected once. CDR3 region: CASSLLAGATGFF. CDR3 in DNA: TGTGCCAGCAGCTTACTAGCGGGGGCCACGGGGTTCTTC. V and J are TRBV7-2 and TRBJ2-1; 10 bases fit TRBD2. The CDR3 contains 13 residues. V lost 2 bases to trimming and J lost 15 bases; unmatched junction nucleotides: 7. Germline V gene sequence: CDR1 SGHTA, CDR2 FQGNSA. The full variable domain, rest sourced from reference TRBV7-2 and TRBJ2-1, is GAGVSQSPSNKVTEKGKDVELRCDPISGHTALYWYRQSLGQGLEFLIYFQGNSAPDKSGLPSDRFSAERTGGSVSTLTIQRTQQEDSAVYLCASSLLAGATGFFGPGTRLTVL.